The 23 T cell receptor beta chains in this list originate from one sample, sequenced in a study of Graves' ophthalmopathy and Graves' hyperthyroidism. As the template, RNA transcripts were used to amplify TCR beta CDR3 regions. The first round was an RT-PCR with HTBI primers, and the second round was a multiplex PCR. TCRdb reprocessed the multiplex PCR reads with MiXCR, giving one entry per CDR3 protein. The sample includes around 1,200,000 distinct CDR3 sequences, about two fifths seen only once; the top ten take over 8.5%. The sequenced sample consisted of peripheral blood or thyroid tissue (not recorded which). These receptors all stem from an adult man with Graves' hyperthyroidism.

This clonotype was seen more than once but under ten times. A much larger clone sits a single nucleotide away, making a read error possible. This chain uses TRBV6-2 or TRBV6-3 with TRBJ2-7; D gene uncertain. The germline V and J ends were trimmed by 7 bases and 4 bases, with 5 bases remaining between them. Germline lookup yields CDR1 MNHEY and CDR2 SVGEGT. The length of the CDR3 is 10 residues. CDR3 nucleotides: TGTGCCAGCAAGGGTTACGAGCAGTACTTC. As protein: CASKGYEQYF.

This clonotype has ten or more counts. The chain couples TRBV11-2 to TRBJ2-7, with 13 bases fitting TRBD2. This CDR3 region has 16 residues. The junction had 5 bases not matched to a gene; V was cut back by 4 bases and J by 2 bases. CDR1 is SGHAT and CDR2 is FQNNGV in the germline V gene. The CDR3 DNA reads TGTGCCAGCAGCTGGACTAGCGGGGGCCAAACCTACGAGCAGTACTTC. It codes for CASSWTSGGQTYEQYF.

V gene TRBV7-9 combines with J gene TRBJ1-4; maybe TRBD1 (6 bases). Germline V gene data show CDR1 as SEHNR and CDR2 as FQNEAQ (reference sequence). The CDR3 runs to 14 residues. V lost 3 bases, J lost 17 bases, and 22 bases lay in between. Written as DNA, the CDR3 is TGTGCCAGCAGCTTGTCCGAGCAAGAGACAGGCTTATTTTTT. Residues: CASSLSEQETGLFF.

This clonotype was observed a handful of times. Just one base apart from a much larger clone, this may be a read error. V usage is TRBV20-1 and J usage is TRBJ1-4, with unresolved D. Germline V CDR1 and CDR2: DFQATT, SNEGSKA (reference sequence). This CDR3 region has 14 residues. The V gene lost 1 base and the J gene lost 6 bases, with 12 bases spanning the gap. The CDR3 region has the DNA TGCAGTGCTAGAGTGGCGAGTGGGGATGAAAAACTGTTTTTT. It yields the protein CSARVASGDEKLFF.

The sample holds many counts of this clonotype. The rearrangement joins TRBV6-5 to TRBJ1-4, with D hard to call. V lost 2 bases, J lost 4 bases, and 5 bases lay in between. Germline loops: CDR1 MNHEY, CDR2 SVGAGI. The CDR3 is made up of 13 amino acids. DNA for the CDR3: TGTGCCAGCAGTTACAAGGTTAATGAAAAACTGTTTTTT. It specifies CASSYKVNEKLFF.

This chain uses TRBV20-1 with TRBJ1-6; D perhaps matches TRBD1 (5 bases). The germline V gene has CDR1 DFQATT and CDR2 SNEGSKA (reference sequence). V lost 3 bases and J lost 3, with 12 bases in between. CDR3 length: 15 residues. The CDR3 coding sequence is TGCAGTGCTAGTATTGGGGGGGGCTATAATTCACCCCTCCACTTT. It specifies CSASIGGGYNSPLHF.

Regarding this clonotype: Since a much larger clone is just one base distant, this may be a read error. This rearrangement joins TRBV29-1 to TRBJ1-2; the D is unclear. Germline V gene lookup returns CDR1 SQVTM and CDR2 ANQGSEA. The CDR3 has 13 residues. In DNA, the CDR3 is TGCAGCGTCTCGAACGGGTTTTTCTATGGCCACACCTTC. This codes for CSVSNGFFYGHTF.

The CDR3 region is CSVGTGSGYTF. The CDR3 DNA is TGCAGCGTTGGGACAGGGTCCGGCTACACCTTC. The J gene is TRBJ1-2, the V gene TRBV29-1; TRBD1 aligns across 8 bases. V lost 4 bases and J lost 8; bases outside the gene matches: 3. CDR3 length equals 11 residues. CDR1 is SQVTM, CDR2 ANQGSEA, per germline.

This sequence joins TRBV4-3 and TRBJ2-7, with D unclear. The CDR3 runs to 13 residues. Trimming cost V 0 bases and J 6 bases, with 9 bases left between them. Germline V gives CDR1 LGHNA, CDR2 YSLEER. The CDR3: CASSQDPSLEQYF. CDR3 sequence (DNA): TGCGCCAGCAGCCAAGATCCGTCCCTCGAGCAGTACTTC.

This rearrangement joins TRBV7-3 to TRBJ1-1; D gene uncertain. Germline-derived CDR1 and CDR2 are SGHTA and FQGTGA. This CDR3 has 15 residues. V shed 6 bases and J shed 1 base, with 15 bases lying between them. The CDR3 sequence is CASRGPGPRNTEAFF. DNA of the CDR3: TGTGCCAGCAGAGGTCCGGGTCCTCGGAACACTGAAGCTTTCTTT.

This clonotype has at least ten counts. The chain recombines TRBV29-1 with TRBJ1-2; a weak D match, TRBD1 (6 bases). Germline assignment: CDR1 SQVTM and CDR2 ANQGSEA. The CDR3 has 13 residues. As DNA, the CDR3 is TGCAGTGAACAGGACAGTACTAACTATGGCTACACCTTC. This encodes CSEQDSTNYGYTF.

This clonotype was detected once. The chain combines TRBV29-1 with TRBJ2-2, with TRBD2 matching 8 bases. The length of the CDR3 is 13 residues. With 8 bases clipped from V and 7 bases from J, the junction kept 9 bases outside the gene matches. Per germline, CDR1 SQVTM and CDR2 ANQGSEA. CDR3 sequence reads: CSTAGGGSGELFF. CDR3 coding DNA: TGCAGCACGGCGGGAGGAGGAAGCGGGGAGCTGTTTTTT.

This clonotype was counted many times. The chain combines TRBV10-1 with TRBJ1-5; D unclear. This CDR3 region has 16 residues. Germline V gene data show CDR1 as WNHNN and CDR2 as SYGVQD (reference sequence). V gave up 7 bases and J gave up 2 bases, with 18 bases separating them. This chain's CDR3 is CASIATGPEGNQPQHF. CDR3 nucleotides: TGCGCCAGCATTGCAACGGGCCCCGAGGGCAATCAGCCCCAGCATTTT.

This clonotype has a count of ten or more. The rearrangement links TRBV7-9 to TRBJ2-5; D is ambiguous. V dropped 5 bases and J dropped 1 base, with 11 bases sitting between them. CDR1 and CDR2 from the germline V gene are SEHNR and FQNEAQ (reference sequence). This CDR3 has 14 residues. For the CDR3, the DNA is TGTGCCAGCAGCCCCTATTTGCGCCAAGAGACCCAGTACTTC. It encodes CASSPYLRQETQYF.

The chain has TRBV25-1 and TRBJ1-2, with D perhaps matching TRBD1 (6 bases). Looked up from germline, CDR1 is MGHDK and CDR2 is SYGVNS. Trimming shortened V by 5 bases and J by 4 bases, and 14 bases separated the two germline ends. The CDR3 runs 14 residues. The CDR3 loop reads CASSRDKGIYGYTF. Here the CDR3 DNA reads TGTGCCAGCAGTCGGGACAAGGGCATCTATGGCTACACCTTC.

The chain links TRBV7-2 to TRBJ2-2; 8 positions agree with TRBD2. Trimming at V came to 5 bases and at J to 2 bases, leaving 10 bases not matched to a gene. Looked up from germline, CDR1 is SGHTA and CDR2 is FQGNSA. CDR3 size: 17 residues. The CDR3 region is CASSRRGSGANTGELFF. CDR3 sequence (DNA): TGTGCCAGCAGCCGGAGAGGTAGCGGGGCAAACACCGGGGAGCTGTTTTTT.

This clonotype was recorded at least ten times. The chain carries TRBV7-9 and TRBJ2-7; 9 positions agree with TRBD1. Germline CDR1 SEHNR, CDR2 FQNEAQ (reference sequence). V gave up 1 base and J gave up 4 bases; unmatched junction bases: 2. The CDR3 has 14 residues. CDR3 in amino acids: CASSLVTGGYEQYF. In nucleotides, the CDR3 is TGTGCCAGCAGCTTAGTGACAGGGGGGTACGAGCAGTACTTC.

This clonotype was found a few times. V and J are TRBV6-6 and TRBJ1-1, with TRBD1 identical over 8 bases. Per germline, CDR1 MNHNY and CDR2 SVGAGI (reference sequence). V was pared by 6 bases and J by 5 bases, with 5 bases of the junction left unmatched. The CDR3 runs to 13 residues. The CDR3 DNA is TGTGCCAGCAGACCAGGGACAGGAACTGAAGCTTTCTTT. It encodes CASRPGTGTEAFF.

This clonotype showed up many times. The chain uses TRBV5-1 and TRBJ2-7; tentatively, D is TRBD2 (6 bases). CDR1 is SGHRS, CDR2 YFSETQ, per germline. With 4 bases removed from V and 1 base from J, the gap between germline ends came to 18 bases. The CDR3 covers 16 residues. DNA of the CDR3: TGCGCCAGCAGCATGGCTCCGGAGGGCAAGTCCTACGAGCAGTACTTC. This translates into CASSMAPEGKSYEQYF.

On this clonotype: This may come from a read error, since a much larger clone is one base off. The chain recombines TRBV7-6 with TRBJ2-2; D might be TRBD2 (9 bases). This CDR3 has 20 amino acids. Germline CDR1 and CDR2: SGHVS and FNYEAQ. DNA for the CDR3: TGTGCCAGCAGCTTTCTGACAGGGGAGCTATTAGCGGGAGTTTCCGGGGGGCTGTTTTTT. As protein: CASSFLTGELLAGVSGGLFF.

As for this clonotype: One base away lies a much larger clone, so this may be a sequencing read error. This CDR3 reads CASSVELAGEQHF. CDR3 nucleotide sequence: TGTGCCAGCAGCGTAGAGCTAGCTGGGGAGCAGCACTTC. J is TRBJ2-7 and V is TRBV9; weak D call: TRBD2 (5 bases). CDR3 length equals 13 residues. Germline CDR1 SGDLS, CDR2 YYNGEE. Together with reference TRBV9 and TRBJ2-7, the CDR3 gives the full variable domain: DSGVTQTPKHLITATGQRVTLRCSPRSGDLSVYWYQQSLDQGLQFLIQYYNGEERAKGNILERFSAQQFPDLHSELNLSSLELGDSALYFCASSVELAGEQHFGPGTRLTVT.

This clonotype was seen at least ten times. The CDR3 loop is CASSVGGTGNQPQHF. CDR3 coding DNA: TGTGCCAGCAGCGTAGGGGGGACAGGGAATCAGCCCCAGCATTTT. This sequence joins TRBV9 and TRBJ1-5; 9 bases agree with TRBD1. This CDR3 region has 15 residues. CDR1 and CDR2 (germline): SGDLS, YYNGEE. Losses at the gene ends were 0 bases for V and 4 bases for J; bases not matched to a gene: 2.

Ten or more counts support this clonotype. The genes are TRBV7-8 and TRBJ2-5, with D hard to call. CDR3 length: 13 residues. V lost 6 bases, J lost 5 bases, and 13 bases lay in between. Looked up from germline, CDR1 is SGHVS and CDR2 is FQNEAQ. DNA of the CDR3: TGTGCCAGCAGGCCTCCCCCTTCGGAGACCCAGTACTTC. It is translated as CASRPPPSETQYF.